Reported below is one T cell receptor (beta chain). TCRdb reprocessed the RT-PCR reads with MiXCR, giving one entry per CDR3 protein. The profile covers approximately 200,000 distinct CDR3 sequences, with 41% appearing a single time and approximately 32% taken by the ten largest. This sample is part of a study of patients and donors after allogeneic stem cell transplantation. The germline V gene has CDR1 MDHEN and CDR2 SYDVKM. The length of the CDR3 is 17 residues. Trimming shortened V by 1 base and J by 5 bases, and 18 bases separated the two germline ends. This chain links TRBV28 with TRBJ2-1; a possible D gene is TRBD1 (6 bases). The sequenced material came from blood, either unsorted or a sorted T cell fraction (not recorded which). This receptor was identified in a human donor who was either an allogeneic HSCT recipient or a stem cell or donor lymphocyte infusion donor (not recorded which). It is not recorded whose cells these are; they may come from a transplant donor. This chain's CDR3 is CASSLYFSKGVHNEQFF. The CDR3 coding sequence is TGTGCCAGCAGTTTATATTTCTCGAAGGGGGTACACAATGAGCAGTTCTTC.